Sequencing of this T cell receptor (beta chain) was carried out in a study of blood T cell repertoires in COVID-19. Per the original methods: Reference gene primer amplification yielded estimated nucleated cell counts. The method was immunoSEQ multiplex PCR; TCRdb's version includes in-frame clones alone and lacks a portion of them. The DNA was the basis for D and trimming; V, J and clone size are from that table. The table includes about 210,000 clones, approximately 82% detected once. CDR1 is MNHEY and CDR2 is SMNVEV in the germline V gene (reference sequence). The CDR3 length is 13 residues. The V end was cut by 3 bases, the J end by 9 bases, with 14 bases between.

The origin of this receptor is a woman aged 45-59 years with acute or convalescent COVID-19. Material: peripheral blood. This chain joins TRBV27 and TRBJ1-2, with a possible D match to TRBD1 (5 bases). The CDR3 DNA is TGTGCCAGCAGTTTTGCCCGGCAGGGAAGCTACACCTTC. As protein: CASSFARQGSYTF.